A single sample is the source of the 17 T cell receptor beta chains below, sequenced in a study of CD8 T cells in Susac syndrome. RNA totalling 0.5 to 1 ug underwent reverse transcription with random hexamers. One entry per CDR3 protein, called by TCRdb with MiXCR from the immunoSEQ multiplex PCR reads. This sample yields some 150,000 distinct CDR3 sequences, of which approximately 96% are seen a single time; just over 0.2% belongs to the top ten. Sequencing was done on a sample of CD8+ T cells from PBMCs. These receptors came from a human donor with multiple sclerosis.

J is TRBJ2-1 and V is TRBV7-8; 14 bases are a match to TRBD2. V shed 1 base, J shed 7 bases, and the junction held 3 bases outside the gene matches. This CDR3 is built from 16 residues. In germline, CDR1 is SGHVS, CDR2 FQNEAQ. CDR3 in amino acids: CASSLGTSGGPNEQFF. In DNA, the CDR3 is TGTGCCAGCAGCTTAGGGACTAGCGGGGGGCCGAATGAGCAGTTCTTC.

The CDR3 nucleotides read TGTGCCATCAGTGGAGGGGGCCTGACCTACGAGCAGTACTTC. Its protein is CAISGGGLTYEQYF. The chain combines TRBV10-3 with TRBJ2-7; TRBD1 matches 7 bases. This CDR3 spans 14 amino acids. Trimming cost V 4 bases and J 2 bases; bases outside gene matches: 5. Per germline, CDR1 ENHRY and CDR2 SYGVKD.

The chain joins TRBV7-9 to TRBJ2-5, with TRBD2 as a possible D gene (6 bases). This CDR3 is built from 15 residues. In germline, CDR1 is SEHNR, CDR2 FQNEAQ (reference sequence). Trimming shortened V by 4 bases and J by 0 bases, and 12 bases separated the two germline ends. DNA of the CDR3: TGTGCCAGCAGCTCACCGGGACTTAACCAAGAGACCCAGTACTTC. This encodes CASSSPGLNQETQYF.

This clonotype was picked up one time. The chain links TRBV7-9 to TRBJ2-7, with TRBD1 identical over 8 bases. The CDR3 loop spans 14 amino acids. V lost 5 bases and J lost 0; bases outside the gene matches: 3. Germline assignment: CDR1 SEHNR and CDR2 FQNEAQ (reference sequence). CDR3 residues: CASSGTGRSYEQYF. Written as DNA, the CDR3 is TGTGCCAGCAGCGGGACAGGCCGCTCCTACGAGCAGTACTTC.

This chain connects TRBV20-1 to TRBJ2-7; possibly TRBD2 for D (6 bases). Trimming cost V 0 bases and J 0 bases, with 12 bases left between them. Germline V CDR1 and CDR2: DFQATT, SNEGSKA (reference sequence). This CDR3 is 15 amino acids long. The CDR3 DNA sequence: TGCAGTGCTAGAGATAGCCGGGGGAGCTCCTACGAGCAGTACTTC. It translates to CSARDSRGSSYEQYF.

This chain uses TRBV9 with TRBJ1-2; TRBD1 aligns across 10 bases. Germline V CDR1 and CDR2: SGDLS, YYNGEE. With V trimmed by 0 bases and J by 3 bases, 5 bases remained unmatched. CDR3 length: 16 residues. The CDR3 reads CASSVGGTGDDYGYTF. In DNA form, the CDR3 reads TGTGCCAGCAGCGTAGGAGGGACAGGGGATGACTATGGCTACACCTTC.

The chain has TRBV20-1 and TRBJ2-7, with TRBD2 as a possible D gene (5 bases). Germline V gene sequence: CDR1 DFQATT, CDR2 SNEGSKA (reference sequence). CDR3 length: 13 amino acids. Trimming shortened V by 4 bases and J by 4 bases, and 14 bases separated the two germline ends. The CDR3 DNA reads TGCAGTGCTAAGACTACTACATATTACGAGCAGTACTTC. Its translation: CSAKTTTYYEQYF.

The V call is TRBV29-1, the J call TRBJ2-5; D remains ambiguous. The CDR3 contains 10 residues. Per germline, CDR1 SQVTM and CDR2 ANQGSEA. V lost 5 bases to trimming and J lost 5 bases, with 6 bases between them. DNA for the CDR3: TGCAGCGTTTTCTCGGAGACCCAGTACTTC. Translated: CSVFSETQYF. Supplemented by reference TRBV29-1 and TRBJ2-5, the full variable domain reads SAVISQKPSRDICQRGTSLTIQCQVDSQVTMMFWYRQQPGQSLTLIATANQGSEATYESGFVIDKFPISRPNLTFSTLTVSNMSPEDSSIYLCSVFSETQYFGPGTRLLVL.

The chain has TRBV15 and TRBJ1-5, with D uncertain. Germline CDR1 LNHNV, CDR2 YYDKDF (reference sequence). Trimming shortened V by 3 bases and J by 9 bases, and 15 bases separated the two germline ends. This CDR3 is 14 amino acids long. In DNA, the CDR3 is TGTGCCACCAGCAGTGCGGGGAGTCGGTGGCCCCAGCATTTT. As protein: CATSSAGSRWPQHF.

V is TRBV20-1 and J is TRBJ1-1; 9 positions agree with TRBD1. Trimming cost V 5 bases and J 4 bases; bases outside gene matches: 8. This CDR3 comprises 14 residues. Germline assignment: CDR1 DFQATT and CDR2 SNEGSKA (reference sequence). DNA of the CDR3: TGCAGTGCTGGGGACAGGGCCCTTAGCACTGAAGCTTTCTTT. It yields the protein CSAGDRALSTEAFF.

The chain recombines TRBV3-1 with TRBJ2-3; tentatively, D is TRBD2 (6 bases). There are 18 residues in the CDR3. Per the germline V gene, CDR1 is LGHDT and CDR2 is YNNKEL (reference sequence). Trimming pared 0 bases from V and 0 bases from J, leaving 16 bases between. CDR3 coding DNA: TGTGCCAGCAGCCAAGAACCCGGGCGGGGTGCTAGCACAGATACGCAGTATTTT. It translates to CASSQEPGRGASTDTQYF.

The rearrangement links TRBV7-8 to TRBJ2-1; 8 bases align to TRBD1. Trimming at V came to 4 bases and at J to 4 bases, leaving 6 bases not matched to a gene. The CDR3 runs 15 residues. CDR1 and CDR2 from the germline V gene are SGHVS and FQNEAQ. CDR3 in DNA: TGTGCCAGCAGCTCCCGACAGGGGCCTTACAATGAGCAGTTCTTC. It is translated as CASSSRQGPYNEQFF.

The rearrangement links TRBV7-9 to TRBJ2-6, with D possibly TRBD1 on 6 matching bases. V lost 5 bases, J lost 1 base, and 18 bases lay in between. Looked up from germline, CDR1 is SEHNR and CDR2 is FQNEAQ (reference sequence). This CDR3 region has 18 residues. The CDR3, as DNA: TGTGCCAGCAGCGTAACAGGGCAGGGGCCGTCTGGGGCCAACGTCCTGACTTTC. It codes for CASSVTGQGPSGANVLTF. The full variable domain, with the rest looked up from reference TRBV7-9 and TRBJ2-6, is DTGVSQNPRHKITKRGQNVTFRCDPISEHNRLYWYRQTLGQGPEFLTYFQNEAQLEKSRLLSDRFSAERPKGSFSTLEIQRTEQGDSAMYLCASSVTGQGPSGANVLTFGAGSRLTVL.

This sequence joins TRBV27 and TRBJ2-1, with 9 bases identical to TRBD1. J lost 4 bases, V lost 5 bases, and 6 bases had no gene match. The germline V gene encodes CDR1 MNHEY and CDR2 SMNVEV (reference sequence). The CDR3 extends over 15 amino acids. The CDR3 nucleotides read TGTGCCAGCAGTAGGGGAGGACAGGGGTACAATGAGCAGTTCTTC. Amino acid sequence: CASSRGGQGYNEQFF.

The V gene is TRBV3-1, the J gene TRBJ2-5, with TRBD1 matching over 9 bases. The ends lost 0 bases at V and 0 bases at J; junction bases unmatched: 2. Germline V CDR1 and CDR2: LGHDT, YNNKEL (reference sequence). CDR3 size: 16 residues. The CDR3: CASSQDGTGYQETQYF. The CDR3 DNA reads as TGTGCCAGCAGCCAAGATGGGACAGGGTACCAAGAGACCCAGTACTTC.

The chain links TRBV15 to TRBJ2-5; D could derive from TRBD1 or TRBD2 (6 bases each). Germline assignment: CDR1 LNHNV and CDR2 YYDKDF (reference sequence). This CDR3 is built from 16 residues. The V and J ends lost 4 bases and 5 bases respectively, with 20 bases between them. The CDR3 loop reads CATSKKPRGGSETQYF. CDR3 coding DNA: TGTGCCACCAGCAAGAAGCCCCGAGGGGGGTCGGAGACCCAGTACTTC.

CDR3 in DNA: TGCAGTGCTAGGGACAGGGGGCTAAGGGGTCAGCCCCAGCATTTT. It specifies CSARDRGLRGQPQHF. This rearrangement joins TRBV20-1 to TRBJ1-5; 11 bases are a match to TRBD1. The CDR3 covers 15 residues. Trimming at V came to 3 bases and at J to 6 bases, leaving 7 bases not matched to a gene. Germline values: CDR1 DFQATT, CDR2 SNEGSKA (reference sequence).